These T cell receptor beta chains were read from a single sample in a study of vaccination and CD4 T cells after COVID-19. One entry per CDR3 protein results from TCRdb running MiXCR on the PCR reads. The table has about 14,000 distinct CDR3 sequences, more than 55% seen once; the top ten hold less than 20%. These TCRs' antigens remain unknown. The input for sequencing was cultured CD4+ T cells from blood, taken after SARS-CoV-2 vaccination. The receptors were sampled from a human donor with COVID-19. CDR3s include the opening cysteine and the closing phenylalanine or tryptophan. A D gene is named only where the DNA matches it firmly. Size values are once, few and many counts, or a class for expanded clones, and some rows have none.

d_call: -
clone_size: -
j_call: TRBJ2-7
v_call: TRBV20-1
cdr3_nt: TGCAGTGCTAGGACAGGTACCTCCTACGAGCAGTACTTC
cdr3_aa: CSARTGTSYEQYF

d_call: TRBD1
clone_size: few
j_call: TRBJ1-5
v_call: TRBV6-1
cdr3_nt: TGTGCCAGCAGTGGAAAAGGACAGGGGGCTTTACAGCCCCAGCATTTT
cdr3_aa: CASSGKGQGALQPQHF

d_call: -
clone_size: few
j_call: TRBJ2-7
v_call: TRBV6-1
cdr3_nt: TGTGCCAGCGGCAACTCCTACGAGCAGTACTTC
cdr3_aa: CASGNSYEQYF

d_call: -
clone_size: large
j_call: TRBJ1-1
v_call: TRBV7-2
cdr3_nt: TGTGCCAGCAGCTTAGTCGGGCTTTCATCTAAAGCTTTCTTT
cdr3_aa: CASSLVGLSSKAFF

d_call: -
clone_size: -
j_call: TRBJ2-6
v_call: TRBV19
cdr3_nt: TGTGCCAGTAGTATCAGGGTTCCTGGGGCCAACGTCCTGACTTTC
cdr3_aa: CASSIRVPGANVLTF

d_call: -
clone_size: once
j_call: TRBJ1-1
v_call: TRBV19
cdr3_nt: TGTGCCAGTACCCAGAACACTGAAGCTTTCTTT
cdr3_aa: CASTQNTEAFF

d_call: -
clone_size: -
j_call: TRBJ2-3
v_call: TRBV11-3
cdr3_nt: TGTGCCAGCAGCCTCTATGGCCTTAAGACAGATACGCAGTATTTT
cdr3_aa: CASSLYGLKTDTQYF

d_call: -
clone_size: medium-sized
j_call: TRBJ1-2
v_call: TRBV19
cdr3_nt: TGTGCCAGTAGTATTCAGGGGACTCATGGCTACACCTTC
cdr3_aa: CASSIQGTHGYTF

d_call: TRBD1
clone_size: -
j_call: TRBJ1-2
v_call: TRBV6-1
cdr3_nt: TGTGCCAGCAGCCCCCACTCTCCGGGACAGCGATATGGCTACACCTTC
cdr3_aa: CASSPHSPGQRYGYTF

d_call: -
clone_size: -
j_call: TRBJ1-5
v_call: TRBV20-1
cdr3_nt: TGCAGTGCTAGTGACGGAGGGACACAGCCCCAGCATTTT
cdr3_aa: CSASDGGTQPQHF

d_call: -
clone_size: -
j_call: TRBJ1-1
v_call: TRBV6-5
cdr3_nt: TGTGCCAGCAGTTGGGACGCAGACACTGAAGCTTTCTTT
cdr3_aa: CASSWDADTEAFF

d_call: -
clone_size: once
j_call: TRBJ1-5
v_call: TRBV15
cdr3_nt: TGTGCCACCAGCGACCAGGGGAGGCACAATCAGCCCCAGCATTTT
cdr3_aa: CATSDQGRHNQPQHF

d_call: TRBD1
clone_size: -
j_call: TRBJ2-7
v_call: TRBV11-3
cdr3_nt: TGTGCCAGCAGCTCGACACCCCGGACAGGGGAGGGCGAGCAGTACTTC
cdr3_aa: CASSSTPRTGEGEQYF

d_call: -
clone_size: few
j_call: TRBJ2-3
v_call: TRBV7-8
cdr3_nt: TGTGCCAGCAGCTTAATAGGAGTCGCGGGGACTAGCACAGATACGCAGTATTTT
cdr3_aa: CASSLIGVAGTSTDTQYF

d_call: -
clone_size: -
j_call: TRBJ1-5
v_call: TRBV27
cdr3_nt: TGTGCCAGCAGTTTAGAGGGCCCGGCCGGGAGTTATAGCAATCAGCCCCAGCATTTT
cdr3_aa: CASSLEGPAGSYSNQPQHF

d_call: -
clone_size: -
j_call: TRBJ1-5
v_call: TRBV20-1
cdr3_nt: TGCAGTGCTAGAGAGATATATAATCAGCCCCAGCATTTT
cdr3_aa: CSAREIYNQPQHF

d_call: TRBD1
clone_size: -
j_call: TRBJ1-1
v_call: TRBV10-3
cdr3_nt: TGTGCCATCAGTGAGTCGGGGGGACAGGGGGCGCGGGGCACTGAAGCTTTCTTT
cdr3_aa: CAISESGGQGARGTEAFF

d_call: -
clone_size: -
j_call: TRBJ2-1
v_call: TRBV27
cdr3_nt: TGTGCCAGCAGTAGTGGACAGCTCTACAATGAGCAGTTCTTC
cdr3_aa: CASSSGQLYNEQFF

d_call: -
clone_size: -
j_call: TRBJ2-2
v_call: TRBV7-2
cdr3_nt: TGTGCCAGCAGTCAGACCTGGCGGTCCGCCGGGGAGCTGTTTTTT
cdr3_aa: CASSQTWRSAGELFF

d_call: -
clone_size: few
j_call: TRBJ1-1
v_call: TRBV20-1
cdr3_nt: TGCAGTGCCCCGAGGCCCCCCGGGAACACTGAAGCTTTCTTT
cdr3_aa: CSAPRPPGNTEAFF

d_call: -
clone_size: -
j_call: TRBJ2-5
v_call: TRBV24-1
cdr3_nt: TGTGCCACCAGTGAATATCGGGGGTTAATAGAGACCCAGTACTTC
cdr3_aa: CATSEYRGLIETQYF

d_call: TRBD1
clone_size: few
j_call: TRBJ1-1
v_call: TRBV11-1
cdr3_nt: TGTGCCAGCAGCTTGGACAGGGGGGACACTGAAGCTTTCTTT
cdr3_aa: CASSLDRGDTEAFF

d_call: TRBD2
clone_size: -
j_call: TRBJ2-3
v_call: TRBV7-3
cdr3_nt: TGTGCCAGCAGCCCGACGGGGGCGGGGGGGCTGGATACGCAGTATTTT
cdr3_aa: CASSPTGAGGLDTQYF

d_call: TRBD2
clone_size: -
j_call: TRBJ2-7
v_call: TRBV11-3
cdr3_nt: TGTGCCAGCAGCTTAGTTAGCGGGGGTTCCTACGAGCAGTACTTC
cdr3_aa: CASSLVSGGSYEQYF

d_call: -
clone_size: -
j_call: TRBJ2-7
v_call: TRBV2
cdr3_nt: TGTGCCAGCAGTCGCTCCTACGAGCAGTACTTC
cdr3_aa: CASSRSYEQYF

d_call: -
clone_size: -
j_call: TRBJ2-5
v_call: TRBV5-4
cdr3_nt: TGTGCCAGCAGCTCCCCGGACTTAGAGACCCAGTACTTC
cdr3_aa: CASSSPDLETQYF

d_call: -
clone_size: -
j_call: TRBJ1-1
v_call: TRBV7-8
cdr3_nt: TGTGCCAGCAGCTTGGAAGGGGCTGGGGACACTGAAGCTTTCTTT
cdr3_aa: CASSLEGAGDTEAFF

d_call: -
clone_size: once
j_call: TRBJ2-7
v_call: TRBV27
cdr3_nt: TGTGCCTCCGTGTCAGACAGCTACGAGCAGTACTTC
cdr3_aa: CASVSDSYEQYF

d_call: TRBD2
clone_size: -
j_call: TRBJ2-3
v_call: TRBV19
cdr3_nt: TGTGCCAGTAGTTTGGTAGCGGGGGGTGGGTCAGATACGCAGTATTTT
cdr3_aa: CASSLVAGGGSDTQYF

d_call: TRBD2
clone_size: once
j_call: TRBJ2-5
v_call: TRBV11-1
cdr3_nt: TGTGCCAGCAGCTTAGTCGCCTTCGGGGGGAGGTCGGGAGAGACCCAGTACTTC
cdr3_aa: CASSLVAFGGRSGETQYF

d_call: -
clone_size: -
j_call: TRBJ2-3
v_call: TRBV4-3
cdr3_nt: TGCGCCAGCAGCCCCCGGGGGGCGGGCACAGATACGCAGTATTTT
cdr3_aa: CASSPRGAGTDTQYF

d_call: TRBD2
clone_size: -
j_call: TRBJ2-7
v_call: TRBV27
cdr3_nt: TGTGCCAGCAGTTTATTAGGGCGGGGGGTCCCCACCTACGAGCAGTACTTC
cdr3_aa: CASSLLGRGVPTYEQYF

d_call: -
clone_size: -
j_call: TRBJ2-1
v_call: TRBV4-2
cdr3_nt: TGTGCTAGCAGCCACCCCTGGGGGGCCTCGGCCTACAATGAGCAGTTCTTC
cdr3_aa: CASSHPWGASAYNEQFF

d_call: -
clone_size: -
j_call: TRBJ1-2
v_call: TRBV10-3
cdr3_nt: TGTGCCATACCTGGTGTTTACTATGGCTACACCTTC
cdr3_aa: CAIPGVYYGYTF

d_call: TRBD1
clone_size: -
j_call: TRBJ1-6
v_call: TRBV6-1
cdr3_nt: TGTGCCAGCAGCCAAAGACAGGGGGCGGCAGATAATTCACCCCTCCACTTT
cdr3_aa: CASSQRQGAADNSPLHF

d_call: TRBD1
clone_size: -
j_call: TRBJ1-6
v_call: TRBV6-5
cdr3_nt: TGTGCCAGCAGTTACTGGGACAGGGGGCCCTCACCCCTCCACTTT
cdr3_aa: CASSYWDRGPSPLHF

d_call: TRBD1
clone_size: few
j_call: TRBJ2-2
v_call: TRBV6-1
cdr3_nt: TGTGCCAGCAGTGGCGACAGGGGCCGTGGGGAGCTGTTTTTT
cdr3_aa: CASSGDRGRGELFF

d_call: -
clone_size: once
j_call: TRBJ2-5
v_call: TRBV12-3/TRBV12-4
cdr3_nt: TGTGCCAGCAGTCCCCCGCCAGGGATCCAAGAGACCCAGTACTTC
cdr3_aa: CASSPPPGIQETQYF